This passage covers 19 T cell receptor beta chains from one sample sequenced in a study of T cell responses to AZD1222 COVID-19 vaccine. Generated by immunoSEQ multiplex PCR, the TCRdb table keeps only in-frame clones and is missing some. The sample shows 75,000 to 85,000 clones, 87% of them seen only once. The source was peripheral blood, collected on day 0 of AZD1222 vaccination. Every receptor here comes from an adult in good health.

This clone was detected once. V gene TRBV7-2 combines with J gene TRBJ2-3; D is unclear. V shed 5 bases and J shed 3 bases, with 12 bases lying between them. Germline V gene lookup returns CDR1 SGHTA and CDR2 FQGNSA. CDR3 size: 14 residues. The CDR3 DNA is TGTGCCAGCAGCCCCTTCACATCTACAGATACGCAGTATTTT. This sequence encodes CASSPFTSTDTQYF.

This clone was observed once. The chain's CDR3 is CASSNEQTGTEAFF. The CDR3 bases are TGTGCCAGCAGCAACGAGCAAACCGGCACTGAAGCTTTCTTT. This chain connects TRBV5-8 to TRBJ1-1; D remains unclear. The CDR3 is made up of 14 amino acids. Trimming stripped 4 bases from V and 4 bases from J, with 14 bases between. CDR1 and CDR2 (germline): SGHTS, YDEGEE.

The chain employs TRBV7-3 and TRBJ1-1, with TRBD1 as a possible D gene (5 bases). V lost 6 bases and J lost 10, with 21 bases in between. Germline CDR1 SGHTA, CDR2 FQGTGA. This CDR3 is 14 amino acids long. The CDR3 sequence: CASRLESGRGRAFF. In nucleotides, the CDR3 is TGTGCCAGCAGGTTAGAGTCAGGGCGAGGAAGAGCTTTCTTT.

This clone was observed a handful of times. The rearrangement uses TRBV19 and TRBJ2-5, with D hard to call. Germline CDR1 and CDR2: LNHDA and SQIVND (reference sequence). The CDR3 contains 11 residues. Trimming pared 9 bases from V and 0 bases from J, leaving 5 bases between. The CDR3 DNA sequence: TGTGCCAGCGCGTACCAAGAGACCCAGTACTTC. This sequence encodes CASAYQETQYF.

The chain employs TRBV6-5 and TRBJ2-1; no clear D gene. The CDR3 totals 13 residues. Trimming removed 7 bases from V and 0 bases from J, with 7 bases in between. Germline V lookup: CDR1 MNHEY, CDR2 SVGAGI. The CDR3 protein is CASKLSSYNEQFF. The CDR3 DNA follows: TGTGCCAGCAAGTTAAGCTCCTACAATGAGCAGTTCTTC.

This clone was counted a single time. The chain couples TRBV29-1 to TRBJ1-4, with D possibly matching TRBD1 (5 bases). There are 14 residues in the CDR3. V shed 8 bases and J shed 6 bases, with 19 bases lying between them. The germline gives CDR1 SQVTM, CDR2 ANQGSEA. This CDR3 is CSSKGPGSDEKLFF. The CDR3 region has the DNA TGCAGCTCTAAGGGCCCAGGGAGCGATGAAAAACTGTTTTTT.

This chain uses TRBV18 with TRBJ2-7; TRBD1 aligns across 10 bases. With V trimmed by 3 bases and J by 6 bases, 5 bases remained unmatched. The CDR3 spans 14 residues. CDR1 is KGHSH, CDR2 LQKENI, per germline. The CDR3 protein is CASSPWDRGSEQYF. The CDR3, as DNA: TGTGCCAGCTCACCTTGGGACAGGGGAAGCGAGCAGTACTTC. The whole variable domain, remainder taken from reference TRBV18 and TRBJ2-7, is NAGVMQNPRHLVRRRGQEARLRCSPMKGHSHVYWYRQLPEEGLKFMVYLQKENIIDESGMPKERFSAEFPKEGPSILRIQQVVRGDSAAYFCASSPWDRGSEQYFGPGTRLTVT.

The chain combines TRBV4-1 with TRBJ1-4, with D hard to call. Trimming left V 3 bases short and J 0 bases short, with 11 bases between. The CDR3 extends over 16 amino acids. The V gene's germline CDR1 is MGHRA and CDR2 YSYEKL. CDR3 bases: TGCGCCAGCAGCCAGGCCGGACTTTCAACTAATGAAAAACTGTTTTTT. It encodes CASSQAGLSTNEKLFF.

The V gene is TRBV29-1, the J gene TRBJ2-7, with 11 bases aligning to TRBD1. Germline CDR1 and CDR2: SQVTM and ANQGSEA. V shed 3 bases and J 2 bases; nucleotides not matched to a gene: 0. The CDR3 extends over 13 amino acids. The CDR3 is CSVEGQGAYEQYF. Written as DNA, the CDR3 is TGCAGCGTTGAGGGACAGGGGGCCTACGAGCAGTACTTC.

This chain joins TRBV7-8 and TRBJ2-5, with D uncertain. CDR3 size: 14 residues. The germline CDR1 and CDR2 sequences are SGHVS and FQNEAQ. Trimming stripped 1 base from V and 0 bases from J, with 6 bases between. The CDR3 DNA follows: TGTGCCAGCAGCTTAGGCAGCTACCAAGAGACCCAGTACTTC. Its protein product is CASSLGSYQETQYF.

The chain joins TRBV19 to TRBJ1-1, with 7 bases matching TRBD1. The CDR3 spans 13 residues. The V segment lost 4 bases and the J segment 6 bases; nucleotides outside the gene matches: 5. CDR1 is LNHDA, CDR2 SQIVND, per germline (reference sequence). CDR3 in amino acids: CASSNTGEAEAFF. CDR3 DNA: TGTGCCAGTAGTAATACAGGGGAGGCTGAAGCTTTCTTT.

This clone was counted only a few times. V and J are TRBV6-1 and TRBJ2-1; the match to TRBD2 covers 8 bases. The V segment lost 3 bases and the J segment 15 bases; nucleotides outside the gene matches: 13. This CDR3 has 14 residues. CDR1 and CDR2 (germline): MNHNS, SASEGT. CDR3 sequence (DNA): TGTGCCAGCAGTGAGGCCGGGACTAGAATTTCACTGTTCTTC. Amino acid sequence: CASSEAGTRISLFF.

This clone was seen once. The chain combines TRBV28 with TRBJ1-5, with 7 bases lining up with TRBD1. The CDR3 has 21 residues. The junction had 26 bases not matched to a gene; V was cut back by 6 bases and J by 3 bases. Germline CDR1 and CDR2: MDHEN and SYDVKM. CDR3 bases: TGTGCCAGCAGAAACCTCCCACCGGGACAGACAACCGACGTCCACAATCAGCCCCAGCATTTT. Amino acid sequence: CASRNLPPGQTTDVHNQPQHF.

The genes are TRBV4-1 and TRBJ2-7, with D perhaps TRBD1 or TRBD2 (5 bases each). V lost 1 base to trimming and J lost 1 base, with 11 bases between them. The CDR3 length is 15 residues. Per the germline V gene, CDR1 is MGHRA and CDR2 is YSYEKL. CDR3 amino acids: CASSQGDGWSYEQYF. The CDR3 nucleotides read TGCGCCAGCAGCCAAGGGGACGGATGGTCCTACGAGCAGTACTTC.

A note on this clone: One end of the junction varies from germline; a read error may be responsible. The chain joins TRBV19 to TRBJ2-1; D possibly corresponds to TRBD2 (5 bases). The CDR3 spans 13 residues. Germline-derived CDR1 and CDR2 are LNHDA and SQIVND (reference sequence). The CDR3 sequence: CASSISSPGERVF. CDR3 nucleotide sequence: TGTGCCAGTAGTATAAGCTCCCCCGGAGAGAGGGTCTTC.

CDR3 DNA sequence: TGTGCCAGCAGTTCGACCACAGGGGTAGGCATTCAGTACTTC. The encoded protein is CASSSTTGVGIQYF. V and J are TRBV27 and TRBJ2-4, with 7 bases matching TRBD1. V trimming: 4 bases; J trimming: 9 bases; junction bases outside the gene matches: 9. Germline V gene data show CDR1 as MNHEY and CDR2 as SMNVEV (reference sequence). The CDR3 covers 14 residues.

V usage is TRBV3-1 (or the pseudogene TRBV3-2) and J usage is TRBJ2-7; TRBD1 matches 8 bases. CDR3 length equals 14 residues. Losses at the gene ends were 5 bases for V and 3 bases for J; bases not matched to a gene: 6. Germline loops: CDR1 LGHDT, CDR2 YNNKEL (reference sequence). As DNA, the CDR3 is TGTGCCAGCAGCGCCGGGACAGGCATCTACGAGCAGTACTTC. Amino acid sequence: CASSAGTGIYEQYF.

Here the CDR3 reads CASSPGPFSNQPQHF. DNA for the CDR3: TGTGCCAGCAGCCCGGGACCGTTTAGCAATCAGCCCCAGCATTTT. The rearrangement joins TRBV7-2 to TRBJ1-5; possible D gene TRBD1, 5 bases. Germline V lookup: CDR1 SGHTA, CDR2 FQGNSA. With 5 bases removed from V and 0 bases from J, the gap between germline ends came to 11 bases. This CDR3 has 15 amino acids.

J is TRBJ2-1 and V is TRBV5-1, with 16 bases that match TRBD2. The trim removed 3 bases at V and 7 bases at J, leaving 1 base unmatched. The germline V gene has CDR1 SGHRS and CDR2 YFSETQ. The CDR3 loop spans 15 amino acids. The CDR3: CASSSGLAGGNEQFF. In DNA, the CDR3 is TGCGCCAGCAGCTCGGGACTAGCGGGAGGGAATGAGCAGTTCTTC.